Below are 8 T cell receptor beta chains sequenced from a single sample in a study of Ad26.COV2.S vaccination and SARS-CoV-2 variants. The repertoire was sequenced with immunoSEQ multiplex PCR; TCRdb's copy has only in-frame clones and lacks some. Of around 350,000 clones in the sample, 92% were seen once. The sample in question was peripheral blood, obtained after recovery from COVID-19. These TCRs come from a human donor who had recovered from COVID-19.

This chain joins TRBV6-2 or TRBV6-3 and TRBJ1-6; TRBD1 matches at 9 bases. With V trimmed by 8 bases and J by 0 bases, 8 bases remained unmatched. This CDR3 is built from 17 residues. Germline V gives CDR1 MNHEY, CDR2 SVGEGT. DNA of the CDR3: TGTGCCAGCGGTTGGACAGGGGCGATCTCCTATAATTCACCCCTCCACTTT. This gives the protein CASGWTGAISYNSPLHF.

CDR3 region: CASSRDVRDVRGYTF. CDR3 coding DNA: TGTGCCAGCAGTAGGGACGTAAGGGATGTCCGGGGCTACACCTTC. The chain combines TRBV6-5 with TRBJ1-2; TRBD1 is a possible D gene (5 bases). The V gene's germline CDR1 is MNHEY and CDR2 SVGAGI. The CDR3 length is 15 residues. The V end was cut by 5 bases, the J end by 8 bases, with 21 bases between.

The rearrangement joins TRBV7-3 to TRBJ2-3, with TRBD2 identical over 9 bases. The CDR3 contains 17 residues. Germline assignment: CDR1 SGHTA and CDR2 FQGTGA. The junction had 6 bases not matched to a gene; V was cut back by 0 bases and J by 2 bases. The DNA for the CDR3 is TGTGCCAGCAGCTTAACGGGAGTAGCGGGGGTCACAGATACGCAGTATTTT. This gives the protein CASSLTGVAGVTDTQYF. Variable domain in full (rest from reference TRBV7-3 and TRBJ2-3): GAGVSQTPSNKVTEKGKYVELRCDPISGHTALYWYRQSLGQGPEFLIYFQGTGAADDSGLPNDRFFAVRPEGSVSTLKIQRTERGDSAVYLCASSLTGVAGVTDTQYFGPGTRLTVL.

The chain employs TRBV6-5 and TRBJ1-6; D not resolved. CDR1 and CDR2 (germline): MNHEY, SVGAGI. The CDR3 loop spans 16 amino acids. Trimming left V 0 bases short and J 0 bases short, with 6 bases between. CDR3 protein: CASSYSGSSYNSPLHF. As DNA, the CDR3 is TGTGCCAGCAGTTACTCGGGGAGCTCCTATAATTCACCCCTCCACTTT.

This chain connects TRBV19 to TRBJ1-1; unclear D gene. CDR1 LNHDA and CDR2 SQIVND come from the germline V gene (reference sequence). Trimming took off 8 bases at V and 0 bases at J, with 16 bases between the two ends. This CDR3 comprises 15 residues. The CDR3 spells CASGSISTVNTEAFF. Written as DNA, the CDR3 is TGTGCCAGTGGCAGTATCAGCACAGTGAACACTGAAGCTTTCTTT.

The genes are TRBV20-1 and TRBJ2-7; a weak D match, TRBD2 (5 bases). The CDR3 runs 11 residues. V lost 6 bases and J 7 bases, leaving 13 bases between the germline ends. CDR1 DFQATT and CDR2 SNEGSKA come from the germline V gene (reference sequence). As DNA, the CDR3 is TGCAGTGCAAGACGGACGGGGGAGCAGTACTTC. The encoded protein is CSARRTGEQYF.

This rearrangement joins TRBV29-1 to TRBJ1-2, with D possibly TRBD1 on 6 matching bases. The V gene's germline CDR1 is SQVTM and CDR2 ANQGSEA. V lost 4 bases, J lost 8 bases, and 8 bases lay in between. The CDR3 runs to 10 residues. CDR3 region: CSVGTGGYTF. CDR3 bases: TGCAGCGTTGGAACAGGGGGCTACACCTTC.

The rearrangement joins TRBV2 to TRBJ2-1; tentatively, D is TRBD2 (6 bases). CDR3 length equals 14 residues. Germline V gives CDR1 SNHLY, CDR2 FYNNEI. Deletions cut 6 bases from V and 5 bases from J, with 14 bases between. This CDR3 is CASRDLRGNNEQFF. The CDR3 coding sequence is TGTGCCAGCAGGGACTTACGGGGGAACAATGAGCAGTTCTTC.